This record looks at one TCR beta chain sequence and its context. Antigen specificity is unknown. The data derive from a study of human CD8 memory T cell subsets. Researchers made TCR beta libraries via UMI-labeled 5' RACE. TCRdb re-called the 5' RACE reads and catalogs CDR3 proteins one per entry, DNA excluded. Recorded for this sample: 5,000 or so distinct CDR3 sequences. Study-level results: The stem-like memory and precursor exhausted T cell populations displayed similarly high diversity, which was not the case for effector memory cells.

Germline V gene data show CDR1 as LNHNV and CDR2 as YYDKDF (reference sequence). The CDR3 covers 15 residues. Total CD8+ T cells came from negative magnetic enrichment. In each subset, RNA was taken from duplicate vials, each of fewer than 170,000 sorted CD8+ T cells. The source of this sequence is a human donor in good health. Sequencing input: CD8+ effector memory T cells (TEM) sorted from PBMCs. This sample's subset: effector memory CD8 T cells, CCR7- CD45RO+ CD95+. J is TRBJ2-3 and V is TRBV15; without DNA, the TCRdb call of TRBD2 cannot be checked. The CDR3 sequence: CATSRGSGSTDTQYF. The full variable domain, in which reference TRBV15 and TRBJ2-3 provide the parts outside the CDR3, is DAMVIQNPRYQVTQFGKPVTLSCSQTLNHNVMYWYQQKSSQAPKLLFHYYDKDFNNEADTPDNFQSRRPNTSFCFLDIRSPGLGDTAMYLCATSRGSGSTDTQYFGPGTRLTVL.